The 25 T cell receptor beta chains below come from one sample, sequenced in a study of T cells in Graves' hyperthyroidism and ophthalmopathy. Authors of the study amplified TCR beta CDR3 regions from RNA transcripts. TCR CDR3 regions were first amplified by RT-PCR with HTBI primers. TCRdb recomputed calls from the multiplex PCR reads with MiXCR, one row per CDR3 protein. The sample yields almost 350,000 distinct CDR3 sequences, roughly 20% seen once. The sequencing input was blood. These receptors all come from a woman in her thirties or forties with Graves' ophthalmopathy.

This clonotype was detected many times. The chain recombines TRBV5-1 with TRBJ2-5; D is undetermined. The germline V gene encodes CDR1 SGHRS and CDR2 YFSETQ. V was clipped by 0 bases and J by 5 bases, with 11 bases between them. The length of the CDR3 is 14 residues. The CDR3 DNA reads TGCGCCAGCAGCTTGGGTCTGCTTTCGGAGACCCAGTACTTC. Protein sequence: CASSLGLLSETQYF.

This clonotype was recorded many times. V is TRBV12-3 or TRBV12-4 and J is TRBJ1-2, with D possibly matching TRBD1 (6 bases). Between the trimmed V and J ends, which lost 5 bases and 5 bases, there was a span of 12 bases. The CDR3 runs to 13 residues. CDR3: CASSNRQAYGYTF. DNA of the CDR3: TGTGCCAGCAGTAATAGACAGGCGTATGGCTACACCTTC.

The chain couples TRBV27 to TRBJ2-2, with a tentative D call TRBD2 (5 bases). CDR3 length: 14 residues. Deletions cut 5 bases from V and 7 bases from J, with 14 bases between. Germline V gives CDR1 MNHEY, CDR2 SMNVEV (reference sequence). CDR3 protein: CASSPAGEFGELFF. The CDR3 DNA sequence: TGTGCCAGCAGTCCCGCCGGGGAATTCGGGGAGCTGTTTTTT.

The chain couples TRBV12-5 to TRBJ1-5; D uncertain. CDR1 LGHNT and CDR2 FRNRAP come from the germline V gene. CDR3 length equals 15 residues. V was cut by 5 bases and J by 2 bases, with 13 bases left in between. The CDR3 spells CASGPIREGNQPQHF. CDR3 DNA sequence: TGTGCTAGTGGTCCAATTCGGGAGGGCAATCAGCCCCAGCATTTT.

The chain carries TRBV27 and TRBJ2-5, with TRBD1 matching over 9 bases. CDR1 and CDR2 (germline): MNHEY, SMNVEV (reference sequence). The CDR3 runs 14 residues. V shed 6 bases, J shed 5 bases, and the junction held 7 bases outside the gene matches. The CDR3, as DNA: TGTGCCAGCAGCCATAACAGGGGGCGGGAGACCCAGTACTTC. Translation gives CASSHNRGRETQYF.

This clonotype has ten or more counts. The chain employs TRBV10-3 and TRBJ2-2; TRBD1 is a possible D gene (5 bases). This CDR3 has 14 residues. In germline, CDR1 is ENHRY, CDR2 SYGVKD. V shed 3 bases and J shed 1 base, with 6 bases lying between them. The CDR3 protein is CAISDTGNTGELFF. In nucleotides, the CDR3 is TGTGCCATCAGTGATACAGGGAACACCGGGGAGCTGTTTTTT.

This clonotype was detected many times. The chain carries TRBV6-2 or TRBV6-3 and TRBJ2-1; D is perhaps TRBD2 (6 bases). The CDR3 runs 16 residues. Trimming took 0 bases from V and 5 from J, leaving 14 bases between them. CDR1 and CDR2 (germline): MNHEY, SVGEGT. CDR3 bases: TGTGCCAGCAGTTACTCGAAGGCTAGCGTGAACAATGAGCAGTTCTTC. Protein product: CASSYSKASVNNEQFF.

Ten or more counts support this clonotype. The V and J genes are TRBV12-3 or TRBV12-4 and TRBJ1-1; the D gene is possibly TRBD1 (6 bases). Deletions cut 5 bases from V and 2 bases from J, with 15 bases between. The CDR3 totals 15 residues. The CDR3 coding sequence is TGTGCCAGCAGTCGCCTACAGGGTGTCAACACTGAAGCTTTCTTT. Protein sequence: CASSRLQGVNTEAFF.

Many counts were recorded for this clonotype. The chain links TRBV6-5 to TRBJ1-5, with D maybe TRBD1 (5 bases). The CDR3 has 15 amino acids. Germline V gene sequence: CDR1 MNHEY, CDR2 SVGAGI. Between the trimmed V and J ends, which lost 2 bases and 0 bases, there was a span of 8 bases. CDR3 residues: CASSYPRASNQPQHF. In nucleotides, the CDR3 is TGTGCCAGCAGTTACCCCAGGGCTAGCAATCAGCCCCAGCATTTT.

In this sample, this clonotype turned up many times. This chain connects TRBV7-9 to TRBJ1-2; D remains ambiguous. CDR1 and CDR2 (germline): SEHNR, FQNEAQ (reference sequence). The CDR3 runs to 15 residues. Trimming pared 2 bases from V and 9 bases from J, leaving 19 bases between. In nucleotides, the CDR3 is TGTGCCAGCAGCTTATCACCCTCCTCCACAGCCCGCTACACCTTC. Amino acid sequence: CASSLSPSSTARYTF.

This clonotype occurred many times. The chain combines TRBV5-6 with TRBJ2-7; a weak D match, TRBD1 (5 bases). Looked up from germline, CDR1 is SGHDT and CDR2 is YYEEEE. The CDR3 is 15 amino acids. V was cut by 4 bases and J by 4 bases, with 18 bases left in between. Here the CDR3 DNA reads TGTGCCAGCAGCGACAGCAGGAAACGTCGATACGAGCAGTACTTC. The encoded protein is CASSDSRKRRYEQYF.

In its sample, this clonotype was seen many times. The J gene is TRBJ1-5, the V gene TRBV6-5; TRBD1 is a possible D gene (5 bases). The length of the CDR3 is 14 residues. Trimming pared 5 bases from V and 0 bases from J, leaving 8 bases between. The germline gives CDR1 MNHEY, CDR2 SVGAGI. DNA for the CDR3: TGTGCCAGCAGTAGACAGTATAGCAATCAGCCCCAGCATTTT. Its translation: CASSRQYSNQPQHF.

This sequence joins TRBV28 and TRBJ1-2, with 9 positions matching TRBD1. Germline assignment: CDR1 MDHEN and CDR2 SYDVKM. The CDR3 loop spans 15 amino acids. J lost 3 bases, V lost 3 bases, and 5 bases had no gene match. The CDR3 loop is CASSFQDRGYYGYTF. The CDR3 nucleotides read TGTGCCAGCAGTTTCCAGGACAGGGGTTACTATGGCTACACCTTC.

This clonotype was counted at least ten times. This chain links TRBV7-9 with TRBJ1-1, with 10 bases fitting TRBD1. With V trimmed by 5 bases and J by 11 bases, 14 bases remained unmatched. The CDR3 sequence is 15 residues long. Germline lookup yields CDR1 SEHNR and CDR2 FQNEAQ (reference sequence). CDR3 region: CASSPSPTGGSFAFF. The CDR3 DNA follows: TGTGCCAGCAGCCCCAGCCCGACAGGGGGCAGTTTTGCTTTCTTT.

The CDR3 loop reads CASSLARRTSGSYEQYF. As DNA, the CDR3 is TGCGCCAGCAGCTTGGCCCGCAGGACTAGCGGGTCCTACGAGCAGTACTTC. This rearrangement joins TRBV5-1 to TRBJ2-7; 11 nucleotides line up with TRBD2. The CDR3 contains 17 residues. Germline CDR1 reads SGHRS; CDR2 reads YFSETQ. V lost 0 bases to trimming and J lost 1 base; unmatched junction nucleotides: 6. Supplemented by reference TRBV5-1 and TRBJ2-7, the full variable domain reads KAGVTQTPRYLIKTRGQQVTLSCSPISGHRSVSWYQQTPGQGLQFLFEYFSETQRNKGNFPGRFSGRQFSNSRSEMNVSTLELGDSALYLCASSLARRTSGSYEQYFGPGTRLTVT.

This clonotype occurred many times. The rearrangement uses TRBV11-2 and TRBJ1-3, with D uncertain. Per germline, CDR1 SGHAT and CDR2 FQNNGV. This CDR3 is 16 amino acids long. The V end lost 2 bases, the J end lost 4 bases, and 15 bases lay between the germline ends. The CDR3 sequence: CASSLMGTISGNTIYF. The CDR3 nucleotides read TGTGCCAGCAGCTTAATGGGCACTATTTCCGGAAACACCATATATTTT.

This clonotype was picked up many times. The rearrangement joins TRBV28 to TRBJ2-2; TRBD1 is a possible D gene (5 bases). V lost 5 bases to trimming and J lost 2 bases, with 15 bases between them. Germline V gene lookup returns CDR1 MDHEN and CDR2 SYDVKM. The CDR3 runs to 16 residues. CDR3 loop: CASSADRPLNTGELFF. The CDR3 coding sequence is TGTGCCAGCAGTGCAGACAGACCACTTAACACCGGGGAGCTGTTTTTT. Full variable domain (rest looked up from reference TRBV28 and TRBJ2-2): DVKVTQSSRYLVKRTGEKVFLECVQDMDHENMFWYRQDPGLGLRLIYFSYDVKMKEKGDIPEGYSVSREKKERFSLILESASTNQTSMYLCASSADRPLNTGELFFGEGSRLTVL.

This clonotype was counted many times. The CDR3 loop reads CASSSLGGTEAFF. DNA of the CDR3: TGTGCCAGCAGTTCCCTGGGGGGCACTGAAGCTTTCTTT. The chain uses TRBV6-5 and TRBJ1-1, with a tentative D call TRBD1 (5 bases). The V end was cut by 4 bases, the J end by 4 bases, with 10 bases between. CDR3 size: 13 residues. Germline lookup yields CDR1 MNHEY and CDR2 SVGAGI.

The chain recombines TRBV2 with TRBJ2-5, with D hard to call. V was clipped by 2 bases and J by 0 bases, with 22 bases between them. CDR3 length: 19 residues. In germline, CDR1 is SNHLY, CDR2 FYNNEI. CDR3 sequence: CASSERADSMAWYQETQYF. CDR3 bases: TGTGCCAGCAGTGAAAGGGCCGATTCGATGGCTTGGTACCAAGAGACCCAGTACTTC.

In its sample, this clonotype was seen a few times. J is TRBJ2-6 and V is TRBV5-1; D unresolved. The CDR3 runs to 18 residues. Trimming took off 4 bases at V and 0 bases at J, with 17 bases between the two ends. The V gene's germline CDR1 is SGHRS and CDR2 YFSETQ. CDR3 sequence (DNA): TGCGCCAGCAGCCCCCGGACGGCTGTTTCCTCTGGGGCCAACGTCCTGACTTTC. It encodes CASSPRTAVSSGANVLTF.

This clonotype was observed at least ten times. This rearrangement joins TRBV29-1 to TRBJ1-1, with 7 nucleotides matching TRBD1. Looked up from germline, CDR1 is SQVTM and CDR2 is ANQGSEA. The CDR3 is 15 amino acids. Unmatched junction bases numbered 12, after V lost 4 bases and J lost 4 bases. The CDR3 spells CSVAPRQGGSTEAFF. For the CDR3, the DNA is TGCAGCGTTGCTCCTAGACAGGGTGGTAGCACTGAAGCTTTCTTT.

In nucleotides, the CDR3 is TGTGCCAGCTCAGAGACAGGGGTAAATGGCTACACCTTC. Translation: CASSETGVNGYTF. The chain combines TRBV18 with TRBJ1-2; 8 nucleotides align to TRBD1. J lost 6 bases, V lost 5 bases, and 5 bases had no gene match. CDR1 is KGHSH and CDR2 is LQKENI in the germline V gene. This CDR3 is built from 13 residues.

This clonotype has at least ten counts. The gene calls are TRBV7-2 and TRBJ2-2, with D unclear. Germline lookup yields CDR1 SGHTA and CDR2 FQGNSA. This CDR3 is built from 13 residues. Trimming shortened V by 2 bases and J by 5 bases, and 6 bases separated the two germline ends. CDR3 bases: TGTGCCAGCAGCTTACTACAGACCGGGGAGCTGTTTTTT. Protein: CASSLLQTGELFF.

This clonotype has only a few counts. The V gene is TRBV5-1, the J gene TRBJ2-5, with unresolved D. CDR3 length: 15 amino acids. Germline V gene sequence: CDR1 SGHRS, CDR2 YFSETQ. Trimming pared 0 bases from V and 1 base from J, leaving 10 bases between. CDR3 loop: CASSLGSLSQETQYF. The CDR3 DNA reads as TGCGCCAGCAGCTTGGGGTCACTCAGCCAAGAGACCCAGTACTTC.

In its sample, this clonotype was seen many times. The chain carries TRBV19 and TRBJ2-7; 8 bases map to TRBD1. This CDR3 has 15 residues. The V gene's germline CDR1 is LNHDA and CDR2 SQIVND (reference sequence). The ends lost 3 bases at V and 2 bases at J; junction bases unmatched: 6. The DNA for the CDR3 is TGTGCCAGTAGTATCGACAGGGGTATCCCCTACGAGCAGTACTTC. It specifies CASSIDRGIPYEQYF.